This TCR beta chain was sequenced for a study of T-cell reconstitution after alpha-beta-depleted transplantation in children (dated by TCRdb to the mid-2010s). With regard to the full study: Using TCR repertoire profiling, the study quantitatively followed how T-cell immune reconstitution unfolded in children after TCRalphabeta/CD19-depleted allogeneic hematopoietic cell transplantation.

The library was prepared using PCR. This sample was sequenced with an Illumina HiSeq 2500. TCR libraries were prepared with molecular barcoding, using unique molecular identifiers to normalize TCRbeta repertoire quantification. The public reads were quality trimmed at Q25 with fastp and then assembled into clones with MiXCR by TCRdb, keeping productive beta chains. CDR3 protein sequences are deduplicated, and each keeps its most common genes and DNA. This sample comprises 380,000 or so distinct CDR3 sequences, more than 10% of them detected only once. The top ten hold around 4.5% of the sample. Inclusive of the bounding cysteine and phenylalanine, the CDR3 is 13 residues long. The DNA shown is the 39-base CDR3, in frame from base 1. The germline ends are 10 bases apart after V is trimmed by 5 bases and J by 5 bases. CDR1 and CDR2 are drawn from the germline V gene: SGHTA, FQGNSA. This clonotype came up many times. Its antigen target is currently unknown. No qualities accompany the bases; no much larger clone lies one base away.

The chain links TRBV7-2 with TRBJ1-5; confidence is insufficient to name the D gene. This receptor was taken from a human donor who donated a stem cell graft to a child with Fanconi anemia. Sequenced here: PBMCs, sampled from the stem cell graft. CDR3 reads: CASSLQPDQPQHF. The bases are TGTGCCAGCAGCCTCCAACCGGATCAGCCCCAGCATTTT.